This T cell receptor beta chain was identified during a study of T cells in Graves' hyperthyroidism and ophthalmopathy. Whole-study context: Peripheral blood specimens were obtained at initial diagnosis, prior to any treatment.

Whole-study results and caveats: Most thyroid clonotypes with frequency above 0.001 were detected in blood.

The study enrolled patients aged 18 to 65 with newly diagnosed hyperthyroidism of under 2 months' duration. This clonotype was found many times. The antigen is not known. V was trimmed by 2 bases and J by 6 bases, leaving 8 bases between them. Germline CDR1 and CDR2: LNHDA and SQIVND (reference sequence). This CDR3 comprises 13 residues. Amplification targeted TCR beta CDR3 regions from RNA transcripts. The HTBI primer set served for first-round RT-PCR of the TCR CDR3. TCRdb reprocessed the multiplex PCR reads with MiXCR, giving one entry per CDR3 protein. Of 350,000 to 400,000 distinct CDR3 sequences listed, 15% to 20% were seen once; the top ten hold roughly 3.5%.

Sequences were obtained from blood. This receptor was taken from a woman between 18 and 29 years old with Graves' hyperthyroidism. The V call is TRBV19, the J call TRBJ1-5; D gene uncertain. In DNA form, the CDR3 reads TGTGCCAGTAGTATACAGGTTGGTCAGCCCCAGCATTTT. As protein: CASSIQVGQPQHF.